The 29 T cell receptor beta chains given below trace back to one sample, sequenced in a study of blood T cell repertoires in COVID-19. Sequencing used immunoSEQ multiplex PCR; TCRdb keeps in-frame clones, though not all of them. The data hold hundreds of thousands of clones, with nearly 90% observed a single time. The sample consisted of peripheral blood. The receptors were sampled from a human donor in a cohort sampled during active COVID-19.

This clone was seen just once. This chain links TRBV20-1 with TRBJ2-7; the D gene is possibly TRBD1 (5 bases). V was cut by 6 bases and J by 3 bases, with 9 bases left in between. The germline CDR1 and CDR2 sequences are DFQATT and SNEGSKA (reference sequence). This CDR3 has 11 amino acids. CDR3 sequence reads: CSATTGYEQYF. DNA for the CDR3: TGCAGTGCCACTACAGGCTACGAGCAGTACTTC.

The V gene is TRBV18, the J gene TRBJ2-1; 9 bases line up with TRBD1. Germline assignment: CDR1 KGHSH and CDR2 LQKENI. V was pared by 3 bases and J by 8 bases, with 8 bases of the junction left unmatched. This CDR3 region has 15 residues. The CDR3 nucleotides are TGTGCCAGCTCACCGACAGGGGGGTTTTCGGATGAGCAGTTCTTC. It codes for CASSPTGGFSDEQFF.

This CDR3 reads CASSPQGYGGGGGELFF. The CDR3 bases are TGTGCCAGCAGCCCTCAGGGTTATGGGGGCGGCGGCGGGGAGCTGTTTTTT. The V call is TRBV9, the J call TRBJ2-2; a weak D match, TRBD1 (6 bases). Germline loops: CDR1 SGDLS, CDR2 YYNGEE. The V end lost 4 bases, the J end lost 7 bases, and 23 bases lay between the germline ends. The CDR3 is 17 residues long.

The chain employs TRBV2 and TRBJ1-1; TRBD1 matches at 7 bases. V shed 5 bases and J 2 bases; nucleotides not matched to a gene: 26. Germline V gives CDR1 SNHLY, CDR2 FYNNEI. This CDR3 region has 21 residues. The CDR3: CASSTPGQKTANKFGNTEAFF. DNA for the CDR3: TGTGCCAGCAGTACACCGGGACAGAAGACAGCGAATAAGTTTGGTAACACTGAAGCTTTCTTT.

Here the CDR3 reads CASRYHRDSNQPQHF. In DNA form, the CDR3 reads TGTGCCAGCAGATACCACAGGGATAGCAATCAGCCCCAGCATTTT. This chain joins TRBV27 and TRBJ1-5; tentative D call: TRBD1 (6 bases). The V end lost 6 bases, the J end lost 0 bases, and 12 bases lay between the germline ends. Germline assignment: CDR1 MNHEY and CDR2 SMNVEV (reference sequence). The CDR3 runs to 15 residues.

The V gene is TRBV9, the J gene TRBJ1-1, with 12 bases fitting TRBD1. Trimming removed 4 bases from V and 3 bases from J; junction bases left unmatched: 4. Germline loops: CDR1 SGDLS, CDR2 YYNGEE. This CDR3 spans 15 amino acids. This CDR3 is CASSKGQGADTEAFF. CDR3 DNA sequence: TGTGCCAGCAGCAAGGGACAGGGGGCTGACACTGAAGCTTTCTTT.

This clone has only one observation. CDR3 sequence: CASSHLTQGWEKLFF. The CDR3 DNA reads TGTGCCAGCAGCCATCTAACCCAGGGGTGGGAAAAACTGTTTTTT. The chain has TRBV3-1 (or the pseudogene TRBV3-2) and TRBJ1-4; D may be TRBD1 (6 bases). V shed 3 bases and J shed 8 bases, with 16 bases lying between them. In germline, CDR1 is LGHDT, CDR2 YNNKEL (reference sequence). This CDR3 has 15 residues.

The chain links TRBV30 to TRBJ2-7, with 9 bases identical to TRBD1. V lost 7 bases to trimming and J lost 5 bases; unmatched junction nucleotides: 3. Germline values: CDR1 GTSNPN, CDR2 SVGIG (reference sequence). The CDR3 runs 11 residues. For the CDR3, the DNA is TGTGCCTTGGACAGGGGCCACGAGCAGTACTTC. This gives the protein CALDRGHEQYF.

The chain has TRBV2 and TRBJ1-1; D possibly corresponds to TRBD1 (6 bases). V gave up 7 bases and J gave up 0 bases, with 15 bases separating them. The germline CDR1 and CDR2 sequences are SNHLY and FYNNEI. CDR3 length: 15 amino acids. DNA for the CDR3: TGTGCCAGCACCTATTACAGGGAGATGAACACTGAAGCTTTCTTT. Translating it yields CASTYYREMNTEAFF.

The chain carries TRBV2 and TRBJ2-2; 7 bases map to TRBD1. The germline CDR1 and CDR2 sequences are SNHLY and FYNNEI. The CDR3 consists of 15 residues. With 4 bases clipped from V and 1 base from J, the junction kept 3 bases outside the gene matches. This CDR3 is CASSVGTVNTGELFF. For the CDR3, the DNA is TGTGCCAGCAGTGTAGGGACAGTGAACACCGGGGAGCTGTTTTTT.

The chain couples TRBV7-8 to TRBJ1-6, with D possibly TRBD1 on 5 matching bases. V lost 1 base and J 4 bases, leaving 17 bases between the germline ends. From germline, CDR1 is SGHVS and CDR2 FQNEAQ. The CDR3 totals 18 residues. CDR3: CASSLELAGKPYNSPLHF. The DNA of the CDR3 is TGTGCCAGCAGCTTAGAACTGGCAGGGAAACCTTATAATTCACCCCTCCACTTT.

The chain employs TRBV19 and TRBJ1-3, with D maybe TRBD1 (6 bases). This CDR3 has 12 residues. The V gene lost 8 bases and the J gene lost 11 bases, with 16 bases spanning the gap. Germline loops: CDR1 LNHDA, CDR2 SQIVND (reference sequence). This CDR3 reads CASRDIRSAIYF. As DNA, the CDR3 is TGTGCCAGTCGGGACATCCGATCCGCCATATATTTT. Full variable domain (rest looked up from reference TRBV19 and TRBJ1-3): DGGITQSPKYLFRKEGQNVTLSCEQNLNHDAMYWYRQDPGQGLRLIYYSQIVNDFQKGDIAEGYSVSREKKESFPLTVTSAQKNPTAFYLCASRDIRSAIYFGEGSWLTVV.

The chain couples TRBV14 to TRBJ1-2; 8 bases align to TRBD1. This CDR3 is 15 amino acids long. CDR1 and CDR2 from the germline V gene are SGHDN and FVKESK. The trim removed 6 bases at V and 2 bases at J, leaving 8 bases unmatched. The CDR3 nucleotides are TGTGCCAGCAGAAAGATCGGGACAGGAAACTATGGCTACACCTTC. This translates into CASRKIGTGNYGYTF.

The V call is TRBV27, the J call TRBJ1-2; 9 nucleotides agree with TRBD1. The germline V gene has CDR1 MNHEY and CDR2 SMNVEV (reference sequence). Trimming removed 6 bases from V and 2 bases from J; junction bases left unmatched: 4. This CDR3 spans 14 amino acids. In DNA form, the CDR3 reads TGTGCCAGCAGGGGACAGGGTGCAAACTATGGCTACACCTTC. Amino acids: CASRGQGANYGYTF.

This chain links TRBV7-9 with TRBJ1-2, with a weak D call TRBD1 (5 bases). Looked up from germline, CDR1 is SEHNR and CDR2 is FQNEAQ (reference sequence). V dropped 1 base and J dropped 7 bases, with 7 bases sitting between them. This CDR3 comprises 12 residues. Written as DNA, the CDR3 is TGTGCCAGCAGCTTAGAAGGGGTTGGCTACACCTTC. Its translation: CASSLEGVGYTF.

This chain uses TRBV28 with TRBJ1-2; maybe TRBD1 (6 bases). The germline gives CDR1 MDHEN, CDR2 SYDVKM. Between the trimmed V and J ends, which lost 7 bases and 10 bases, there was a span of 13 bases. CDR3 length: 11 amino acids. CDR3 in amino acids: CASKSDRYYTF. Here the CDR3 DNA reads TGTGCCAGCAAATCGGACAGATACTACACCTTC.

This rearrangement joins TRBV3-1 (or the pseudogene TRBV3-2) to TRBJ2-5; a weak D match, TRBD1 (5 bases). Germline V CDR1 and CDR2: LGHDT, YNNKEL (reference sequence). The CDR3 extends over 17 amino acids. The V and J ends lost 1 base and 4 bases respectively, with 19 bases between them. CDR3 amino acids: CASSQALWTSVRETQYF. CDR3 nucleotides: TGTGCCAGCAGCCAAGCGCTTTGGACATCAGTTAGAGAGACCCAGTACTTC.

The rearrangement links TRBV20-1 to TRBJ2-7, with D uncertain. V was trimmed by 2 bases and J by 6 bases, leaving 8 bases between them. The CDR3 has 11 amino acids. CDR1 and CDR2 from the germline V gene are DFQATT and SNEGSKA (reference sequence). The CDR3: CSARYGVEQYF. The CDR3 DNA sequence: TGCAGTGCTAGATACGGAGTCGAGCAGTACTTC.

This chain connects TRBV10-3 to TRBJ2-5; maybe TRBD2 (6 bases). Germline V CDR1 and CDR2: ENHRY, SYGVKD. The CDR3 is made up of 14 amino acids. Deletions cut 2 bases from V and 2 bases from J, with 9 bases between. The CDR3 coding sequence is TGTGCCATCAGTGAGGGGCGGGATCAAGAGACCCAGTACTTC. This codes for CAISEGRDQETQYF.

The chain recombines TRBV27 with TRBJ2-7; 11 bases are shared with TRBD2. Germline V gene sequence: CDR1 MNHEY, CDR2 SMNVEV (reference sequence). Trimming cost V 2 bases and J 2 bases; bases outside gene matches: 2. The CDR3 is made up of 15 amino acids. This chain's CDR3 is CASSLTSGSPYEQYF. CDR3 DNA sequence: TGTGCCAGCAGTTTAACTAGCGGGAGCCCCTACGAGCAGTACTTC.

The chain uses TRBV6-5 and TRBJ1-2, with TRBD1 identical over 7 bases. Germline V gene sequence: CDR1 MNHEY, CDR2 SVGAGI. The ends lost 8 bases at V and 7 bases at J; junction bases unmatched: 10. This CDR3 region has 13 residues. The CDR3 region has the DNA TGTGCCAGCCGACAGGGTTTGGCAGGTGGCTACACCTTC. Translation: CASRQGLAGGYTF.

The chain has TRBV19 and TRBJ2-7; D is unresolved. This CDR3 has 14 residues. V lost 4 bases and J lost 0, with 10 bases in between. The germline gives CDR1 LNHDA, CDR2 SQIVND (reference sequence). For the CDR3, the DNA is TGTGCCAGTAGTAACAGTGTCAGCTCCTACGAGCAGTACTTC. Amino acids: CASSNSVSSYEQYF.

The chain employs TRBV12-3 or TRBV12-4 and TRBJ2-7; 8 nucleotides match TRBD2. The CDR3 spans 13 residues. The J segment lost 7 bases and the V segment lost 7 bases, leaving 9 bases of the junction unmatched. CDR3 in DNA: TGTGCCAGCACCCTCGGGACTAGTAAGGAGCAGTACTTC. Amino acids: CASTLGTSKEQYF.

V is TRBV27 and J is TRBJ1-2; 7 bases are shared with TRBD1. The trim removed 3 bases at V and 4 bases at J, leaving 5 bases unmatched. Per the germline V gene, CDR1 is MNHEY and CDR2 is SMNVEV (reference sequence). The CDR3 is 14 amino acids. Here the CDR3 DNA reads TGTGCCAGCAGTTTCTCAGGGGGAGTCTATGGCTACACCTTC. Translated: CASSFSGGVYGYTF.

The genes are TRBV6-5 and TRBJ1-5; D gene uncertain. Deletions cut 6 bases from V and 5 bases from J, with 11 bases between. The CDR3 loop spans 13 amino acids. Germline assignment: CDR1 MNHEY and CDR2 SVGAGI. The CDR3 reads CASSRGEYQPQHF. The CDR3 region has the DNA TGTGCCAGCAGCCGTGGGGAGTATCAGCCCCAGCATTTT.

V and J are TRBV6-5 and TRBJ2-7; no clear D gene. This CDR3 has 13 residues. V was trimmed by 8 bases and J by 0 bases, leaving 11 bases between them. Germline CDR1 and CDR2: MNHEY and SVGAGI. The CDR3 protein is CASRVPLSYEQYF. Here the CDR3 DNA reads TGTGCCAGCCGGGTCCCCCTCTCCTACGAGCAGTACTTC.

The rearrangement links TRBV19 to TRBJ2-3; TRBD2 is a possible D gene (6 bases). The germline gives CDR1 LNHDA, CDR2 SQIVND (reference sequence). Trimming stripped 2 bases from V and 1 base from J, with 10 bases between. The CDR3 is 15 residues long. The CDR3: CASSIRRGGTDTQYF. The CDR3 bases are TGTGCCAGTAGTATAAGGAGGGGTGGCACAGATACGCAGTATTTT.

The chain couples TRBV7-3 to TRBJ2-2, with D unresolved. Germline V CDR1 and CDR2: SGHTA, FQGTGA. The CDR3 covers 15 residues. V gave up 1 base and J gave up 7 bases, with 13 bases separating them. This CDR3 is CASSLNGARGGELFF. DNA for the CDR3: TGTGCCAGCAGCTTAAACGGCGCGCGCGGCGGGGAGCTGTTTTTT.

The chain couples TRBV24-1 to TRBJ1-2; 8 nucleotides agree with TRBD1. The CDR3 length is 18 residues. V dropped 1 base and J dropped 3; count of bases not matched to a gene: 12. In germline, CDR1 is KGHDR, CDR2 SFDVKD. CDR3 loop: CATSDLRDSDREDYGYTF. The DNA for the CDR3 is TGTGCCACCAGTGATTTAAGGGATTCGGACAGGGAGGACTATGGCTACACCTTC.